These 17 T cell receptor beta chains originate from one sample sequenced in a study of blood T cells in healthy people across ages. A sample-barcoded 5' primer and a J-beta primer mix were used in a second PCR of roughly 7 to 11 cycles. TCRdb reprocessed the 5' RACE reads via MiXCR and lists one record per CDR3 protein. The table shows 550,000 to 700,000 distinct CDR3 sequences, with 25% to 30% occurring only once. Sequencing used blood. These receptors originate from a woman aged 65 to 85 in good health.

The chain's CDR3 is CASSWVAGASYEQYF. As DNA, the CDR3 is TGTGCCAGCAGCTGGGTAGCGGGGGCATCCTACGAGCAGTACTTC. The chain couples TRBV7-9 to TRBJ2-7, with 9 bases lining up with TRBD2. The CDR3 is made up of 15 amino acids. Germline-derived CDR1 and CDR2 are SEHNR and FQNEAQ (reference sequence). The V and J ends lost 4 bases and 1 base, in that order; junction bases with no gene match: 5.

In this sample, this clonotype turned up a few times. The J gene is TRBJ2-7, the V gene TRBV29-1, with D possibly matching TRBD2 (6 bases). The germline V gene encodes CDR1 SQVTM and CDR2 ANQGSEA. The CDR3 totals 13 residues. The V end was cut by 4 bases, the J end by 0 bases, with 10 bases between. CDR3 DNA sequence: TGCAGCGTTGGTGGAGGGTCCTCCTACGAGCAGTACTTC. It encodes CSVGGGSSYEQYF.

This clonotype was detected a few times. This chain links TRBV9 with TRBJ2-1; 10 nucleotides agree with TRBD2. The V gene's germline CDR1 is SGDLS and CDR2 YYNGEE. The CDR3 totals 19 residues. V gave up 6 bases and J gave up 0 bases; unmatched junction bases: 15. The CDR3 region has the DNA TGTGCCAGCAAAGGACAGGGACCGGCTAGCGGGAGCTCCTACAATGAGCAGTTCTTC. Translation: CASKGQGPASGSSYNEQFF.

This clonotype was detected only a few times. The CDR3 region is CASSPAETSTDTQYF. In nucleotides, the CDR3 is TGTGCCAGCAGTCCGGCGGAGACTAGCACAGATACGCAGTATTTT. This chain connects TRBV6-5 to TRBJ2-3; D ambiguous. This CDR3 has 15 residues. The germline CDR1 and CDR2 sequences are MNHEY and SVGAGI. Between the trimmed V and J ends, which lost 5 bases and 0 bases, there was a span of 12 bases.

In this sample, this clonotype turned up many times. The rearrangement joins TRBV24-1 to TRBJ1-2, with D hard to call. The CDR3 extends over 12 amino acids. With 6 bases removed from V and 1 base from J, the gap between germline ends came to 5 bases. CDR1 is KGHDR, CDR2 SFDVKD, per germline. The CDR3 DNA is TGTGCCACCAGTCGTGATAACTATGGCTACACCTTC. Translation gives CATSRDNYGYTF.

The chain employs TRBV5-1 and TRBJ1-2; perhaps TRBD1 as D (6 bases). The CDR3 extends over 15 amino acids. The germline V gene encodes CDR1 SGHRS and CDR2 YFSETQ. Trimming pared 6 bases from V and 7 bases from J, leaving 22 bases between. Here the CDR3 DNA reads TGCGCCAGCACCACCACGGGATCAGGGGAGAGTGGCTACACCTTC. Protein: CASTTTGSGESGYTF.

The rearrangement uses TRBV9 and TRBJ1-2; tentatively, D is TRBD1 (5 bases). Germline-derived CDR1 and CDR2 are SGDLS and YYNGEE. V lost 4 bases to trimming and J lost 7 bases, with 17 bases between them. The CDR3 runs to 14 residues. CDR3 sequence: CASSPRDFRGGYTF. The CDR3 nucleotides are TGTGCCAGCAGCCCGCGGGACTTTCGCGGTGGCTACACCTTC.

This clonotype is medium-sized in the sample. The rearrangement links TRBV6-1 to TRBJ2-2; D not certain. Trimming shortened V by 4 bases and J by 1 base, and 4 bases separated the two germline ends. The CDR3 spans 13 residues. Per germline, CDR1 MNHNS and CDR2 SASEGT. CDR3 amino acids: CASSGVNTGELFF. CDR3 nucleotide sequence: TGTGCCAGCAGTGGAGTGAACACCGGGGAGCTGTTTTTT.

This clonotype showed up just a few times. The J gene is TRBJ2-5, the V gene TRBV20-1; D call uncertain. The closer fit of TRBJ2-7 to the DNA end suggests the J call may be wrong. CDR3 length: 14 amino acids. CDR1 and CDR2 from the germline V gene are DFQATT and SNEGSKA (reference sequence). The CDR3 DNA follows: TGCAGTGCTACCGAATCTAAGAAGTGGAACGAGCAGTACTTC. Translated: CSATESKKWNEQYF.

This chain connects TRBV6-2 or TRBV6-3 to TRBJ1-1; tentative D call: TRBD1 (5 bases). From germline, CDR1 is MNHEY and CDR2 SVGEGT. The CDR3 runs to 14 residues. V lost 4 bases to trimming and J lost 10 bases, with 19 bases between them. This CDR3 is CASSLQAPVGRAFF. CDR3 nucleotides: TGTGCCAGCAGTTTACAGGCACCCGTCGGGAGAGCTTTCTTT.

Remarks on this clonotype: A read error may produce the germline difference seen at one junction end. The chain is built from TRBV6-1 and TRBJ1-1; no clear D. The CDR3 length is 14 residues. Germline CDR1 is MNHNS and CDR2 is SASEGT. The CDR3 DNA is TGTGCCAGCAGTGAGCTGGGGTTTAACACTGAAGCCTTCTTT. Translated: CASSELGFNTEAFF.

Turning to this clonotype: Being one base from a much bigger clone, this may be a read error. The V gene is TRBV5-1, the J gene TRBJ2-1, with 11 bases fitting TRBD2. This CDR3 is 15 amino acids long. CDR1 and CDR2 from the germline V gene are SGHRS and YFSETQ. The CDR3 is CARSTLAGANNEQFF. CDR3 bases: TGCGCCCGCAGCACACTAGCGGGGGCCAACAATGAGCAGTTCTTC.

A word on this clonotype: Compared with germline, one end of the junction differs, possibly owing to a read error. The chain recombines TRBV7-9 with TRBJ2-3; TRBD1 might be the D (6 bases). The CDR3 extends over 14 amino acids. Per germline, CDR1 SEHNR and CDR2 FQNEAQ (reference sequence). The CDR3 DNA is TGTGCCAGCAGCTTGACCCCGAGGACAGATACGCTGTATTTT. It yields the protein CASSLTPRTDTLYF.

The V and J genes are TRBV20-1 and TRBJ2-3; D is undetermined. Trimming cost V 6 bases and J 4 bases, with 14 bases left between them. CDR1 DFQATT and CDR2 SNEGSKA come from the germline V gene (reference sequence). The CDR3 runs to 13 residues. Here the CDR3 DNA reads TGCAGTGCCCTTCGTGAGACTTCAGATACGCAGTATTTT. It encodes CSALRETSDTQYF.

The rearrangement links TRBV6-5 to TRBJ2-7; TRBD1 agrees at 10 bases. In germline, CDR1 is MNHEY, CDR2 SVGAGI. V shed 5 bases and J 0 bases; nucleotides not matched to a gene: 4. CDR3 length equals 15 residues. Written as DNA, the CDR3 is TGTGCCAGCAGTAGGGACAGGGGCACCTCCTACGAGCAGTACTTC. Translation gives CASSRDRGTSYEQYF.

This sequence joins TRBV29-1 and TRBJ1-6; D call uncertain. The length of the CDR3 is 12 residues. From germline, CDR1 is SQVTM and CDR2 ANQGSEA. Trimming cost V 6 bases and J 8 bases, with 11 bases left between them. CDR3 protein: CSVRTGDSPLHF. CDR3 DNA: TGCAGCGTAAGGACGGGCGATTCACCCCTCCACTTT.

This clonotype was counted at least ten times. This rearrangement joins TRBV6-1 to TRBJ2-7; D may be TRBD1 (6 bases). V was clipped by 7 bases and J by 7 bases, with 14 bases between them. Germline V gene sequence: CDR1 MNHNS, CDR2 SASEGT. The CDR3 is made up of 12 amino acids. The CDR3 region has the DNA TGTGCCAGCAACTTCACAGGGTATGAGCAGTACTTC. This codes for CASNFTGYEQYF.